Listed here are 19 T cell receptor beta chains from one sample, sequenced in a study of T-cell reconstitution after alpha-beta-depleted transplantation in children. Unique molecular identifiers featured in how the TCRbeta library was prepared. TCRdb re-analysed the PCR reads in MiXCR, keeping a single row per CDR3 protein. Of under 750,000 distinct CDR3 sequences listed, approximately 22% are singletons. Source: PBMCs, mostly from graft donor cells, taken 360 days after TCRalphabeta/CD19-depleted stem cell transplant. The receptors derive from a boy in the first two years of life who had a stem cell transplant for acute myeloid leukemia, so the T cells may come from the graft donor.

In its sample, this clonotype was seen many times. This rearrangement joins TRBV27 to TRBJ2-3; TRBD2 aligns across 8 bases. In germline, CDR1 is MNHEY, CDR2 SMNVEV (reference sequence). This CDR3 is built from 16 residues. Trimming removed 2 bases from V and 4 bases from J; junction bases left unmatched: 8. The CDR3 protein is CASSLPGTRWADTQYF. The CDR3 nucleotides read TGTGCCAGCAGTTTACCGGGGACTAGATGGGCAGATACGCAGTATTTT.

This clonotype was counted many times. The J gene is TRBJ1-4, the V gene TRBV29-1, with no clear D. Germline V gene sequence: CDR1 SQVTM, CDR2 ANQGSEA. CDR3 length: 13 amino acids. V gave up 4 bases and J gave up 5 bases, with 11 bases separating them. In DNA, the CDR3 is TGCAGCGTTGTAGGGCACTCCAATGAAAAACTGTTTTTT. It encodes CSVVGHSNEKLFF.

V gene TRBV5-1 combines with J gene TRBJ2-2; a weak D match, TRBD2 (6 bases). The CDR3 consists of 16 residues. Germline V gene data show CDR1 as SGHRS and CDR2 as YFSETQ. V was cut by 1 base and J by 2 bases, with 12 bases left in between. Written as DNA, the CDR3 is TGCGCCAGCAGCTTGATTCCGGGACTCAACACCGGGGAGCTGTTTTTT. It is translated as CASSLIPGLNTGELFF.

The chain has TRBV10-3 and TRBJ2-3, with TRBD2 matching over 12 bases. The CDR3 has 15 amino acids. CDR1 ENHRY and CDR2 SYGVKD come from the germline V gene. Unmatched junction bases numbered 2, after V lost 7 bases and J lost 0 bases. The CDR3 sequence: CAIKLAGGSTDTQYF. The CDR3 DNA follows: TGTGCCATCAAACTAGCGGGGGGTAGCACAGATACGCAGTATTTT.

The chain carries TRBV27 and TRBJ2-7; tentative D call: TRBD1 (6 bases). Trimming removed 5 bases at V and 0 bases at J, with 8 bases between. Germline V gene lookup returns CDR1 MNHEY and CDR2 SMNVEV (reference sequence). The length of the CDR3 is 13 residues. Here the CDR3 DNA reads TGTGCCAGCAGTATGGACAGCTCCTACGAGCAGTACTTC. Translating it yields CASSMDSSYEQYF.

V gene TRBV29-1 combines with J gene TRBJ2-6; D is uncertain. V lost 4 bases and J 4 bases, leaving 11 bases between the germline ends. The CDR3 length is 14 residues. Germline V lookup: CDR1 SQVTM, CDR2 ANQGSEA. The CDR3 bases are TGCAGCGTTGCAGCCGTGGGGGGGGCCAACGTCCTGACTTTC. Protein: CSVAAVGGANVLTF.

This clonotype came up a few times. CDR3 DNA: TGTGCCAGCACCAACGGACTAGCGGGGGGCTACGAGCAGTACTTC. Translation gives CASTNGLAGGYEQYF. This chain joins TRBV6-1 and TRBJ2-7, with TRBD2 matching 14 bases. V was pared by 7 bases and J by 3 bases, with 5 bases of the junction left unmatched. Germline V CDR1 and CDR2: MNHNS, SASEGT. The CDR3 totals 15 residues.

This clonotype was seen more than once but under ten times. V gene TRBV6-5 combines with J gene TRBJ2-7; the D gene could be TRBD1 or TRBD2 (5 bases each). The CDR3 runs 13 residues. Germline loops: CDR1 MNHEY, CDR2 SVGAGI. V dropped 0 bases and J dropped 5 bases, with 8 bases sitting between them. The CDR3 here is CASSYSGDHEQYF. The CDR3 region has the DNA TGTGCCAGCAGTTACTCGGGGGACCACGAGCAGTACTTC.

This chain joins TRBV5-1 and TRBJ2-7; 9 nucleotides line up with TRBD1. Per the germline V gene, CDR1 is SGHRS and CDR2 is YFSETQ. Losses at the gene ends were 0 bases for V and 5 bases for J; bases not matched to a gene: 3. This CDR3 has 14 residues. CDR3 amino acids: CASSLGQGGDEQYF. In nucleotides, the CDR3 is TGCGCCAGCAGCTTGGGACAGGGGGGCGACGAGCAGTACTTC. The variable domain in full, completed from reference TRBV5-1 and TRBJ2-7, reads KAGVTQTPRYLIKTRGQQVTLSCSPISGHRSVSWYQQTPGQGLQFLFEYFSETQRNKGNFPGRFSGRQFSNSRSEMNVSTLELGDSALYLCASSLGQGGDEQYFGPGTRLTVT.

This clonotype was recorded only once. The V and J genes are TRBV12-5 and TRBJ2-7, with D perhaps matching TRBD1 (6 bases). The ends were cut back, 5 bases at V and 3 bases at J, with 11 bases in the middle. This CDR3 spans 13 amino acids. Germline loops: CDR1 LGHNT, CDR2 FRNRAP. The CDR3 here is CASGPGTLYEQYF. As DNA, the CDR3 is TGTGCTAGTGGTCCCGGGACACTCTACGAGCAGTACTTC.

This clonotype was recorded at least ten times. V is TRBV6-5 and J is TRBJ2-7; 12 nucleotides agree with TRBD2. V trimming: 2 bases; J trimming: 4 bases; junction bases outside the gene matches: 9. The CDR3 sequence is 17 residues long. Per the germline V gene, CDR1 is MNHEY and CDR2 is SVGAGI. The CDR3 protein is CASSYPTSGGPLYEQYF. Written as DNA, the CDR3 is TGTGCCAGCAGTTACCCCACTAGCGGGGGGCCCCTTTACGAGCAGTACTTC.

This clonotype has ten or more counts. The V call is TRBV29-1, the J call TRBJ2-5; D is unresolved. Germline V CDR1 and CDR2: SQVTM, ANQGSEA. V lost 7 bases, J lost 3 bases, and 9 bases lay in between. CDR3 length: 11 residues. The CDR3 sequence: CSAEVEETQYF. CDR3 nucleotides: TGCAGCGCCGAGGTGGAAGAGACCCAGTACTTC. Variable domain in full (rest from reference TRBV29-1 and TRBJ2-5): SAVISQKPSRDICQRGTSLTIQCQVDSQVTMMFWYRQQPGQSLTLIATANQGSEATYESGFVIDKFPISRPNLTFSTLTVSNMSPEDSSIYLCSAEVEETQYFGPGTRLLVL.

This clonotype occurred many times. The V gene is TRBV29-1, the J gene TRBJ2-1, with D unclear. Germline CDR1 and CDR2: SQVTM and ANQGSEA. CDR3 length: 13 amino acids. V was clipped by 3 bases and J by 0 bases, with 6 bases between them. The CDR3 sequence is CSVDRSSYNEQFF. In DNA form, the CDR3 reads TGCAGCGTTGACAGGAGCTCCTACAATGAGCAGTTCTTC.

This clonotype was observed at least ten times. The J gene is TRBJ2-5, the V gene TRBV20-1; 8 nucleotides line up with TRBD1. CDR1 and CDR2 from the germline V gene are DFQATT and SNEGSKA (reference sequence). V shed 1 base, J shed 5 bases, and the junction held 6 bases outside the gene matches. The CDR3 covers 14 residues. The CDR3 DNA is TGCAGTGCTAGAGCTCAGGGGGCCTGGGAGACCCAGTACTTC. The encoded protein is CSARAQGAWETQYF.

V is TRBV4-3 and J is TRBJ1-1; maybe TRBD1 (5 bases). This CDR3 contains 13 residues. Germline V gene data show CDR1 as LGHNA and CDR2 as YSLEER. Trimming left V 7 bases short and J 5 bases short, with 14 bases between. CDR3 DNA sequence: TGCGCCAGCACCGTAGACGGGGGAACTGAAGCTTTCTTT. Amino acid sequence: CASTVDGGTEAFF.

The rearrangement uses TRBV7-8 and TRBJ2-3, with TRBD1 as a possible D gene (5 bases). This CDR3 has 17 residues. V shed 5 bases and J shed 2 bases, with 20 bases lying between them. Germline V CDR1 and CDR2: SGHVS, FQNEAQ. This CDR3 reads CASSKQDSGWTTDTQYF. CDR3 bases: TGTGCCAGCAGCAAACAGGATTCAGGGTGGACCACAGATACGCAGTATTTT.

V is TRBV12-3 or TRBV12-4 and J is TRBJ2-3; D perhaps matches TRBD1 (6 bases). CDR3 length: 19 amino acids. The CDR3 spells CACSLSYRAVAAGTDTQYF. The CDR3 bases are TGTGCATGCAGTTTAAGCTACAGGGCTGTGGCCGCCGGCACAGATACGCAGTATTTT.

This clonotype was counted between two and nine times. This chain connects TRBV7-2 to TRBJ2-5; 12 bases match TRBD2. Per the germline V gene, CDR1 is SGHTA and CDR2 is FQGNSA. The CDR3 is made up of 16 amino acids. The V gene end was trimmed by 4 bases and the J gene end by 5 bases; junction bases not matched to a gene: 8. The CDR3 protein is CASSSYTSGGRETQYF. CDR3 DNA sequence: TGTGCCAGCAGCTCGTATACTAGCGGGGGGAGGGAGACCCAGTACTTC. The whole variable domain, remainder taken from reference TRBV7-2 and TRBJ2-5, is GAGVSQSPSNKVTEKGKDVELRCDPISGHTALYWYRQSLGQGLEFLIYFQGNSAPDKSGLPSDRFSAERTGGSVSTLTIQRTQQEDSAVYLCASSSYTSGGRETQYFGPGTRLLVL.

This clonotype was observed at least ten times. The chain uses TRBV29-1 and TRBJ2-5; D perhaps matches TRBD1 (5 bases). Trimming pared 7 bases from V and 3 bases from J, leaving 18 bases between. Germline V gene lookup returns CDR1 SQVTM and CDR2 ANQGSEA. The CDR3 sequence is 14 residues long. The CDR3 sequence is CSAGPGAREETQYF. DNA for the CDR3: TGCAGCGCCGGACCTGGGGCTCGAGAAGAGACCCAGTACTTC.